This T cell receptor beta chain derives from a study of long-term antiretroviral therapy in people with HIV. About the study: Specimens dating back about a decade before the 2015 immediate-ART recommendation are the oldest included. Study-wide points: Repertoire composition at all time points was dominated by clones that had expanded before ART. Narrower CDR3 length ranges marked HIV repertoires relative to controls. Post-ART samples showed increased diversity that remained below transplant donor control levels.

The CDR3 has 14 amino acids. Trimming removed 5 bases at V and 4 bases at J, with 15 bases between. Per germline, CDR1 MNHNY and CDR2 SVGAGI (reference sequence). The authors ran the immunoSEQ assay, v3.0, at survey level. Sequencing used immunoSEQ multiplex PCR; TCRdb keeps in-frame clones, though not all of them. Of 6,000 or so clones listed, roughly 73% are singletons. On this clone itself: The antigen is unknown.

The source is a man in his forties with HIV. The chain has TRBV6-6 and TRBJ2-7; D perhaps matches TRBD1 (6 bases). The sample in question was unsorted PBMCs, obtained 0.5 years before starting antiretroviral therapy. DNA for the CDR3: TGTGCCAGCAGTACCGGGAACAGGGTTTACGAGCAGTACTTC. It is translated as CASSTGNRVYEQYF.